Presented here are 29 T cell receptor beta chains from one specimen sequenced in a study of graft-versus-host responses after intestinal transplantation (dated by TCRdb to about 2021). Library construction relied on the immunoSEQ multiplex PCR assay. TCRdb retrieved this table from immuneACCESS and kept in-frame rearrangements only. Not all clones are present; in checked studies, unresolved V genes account for under half, and no reason is known for the remainder. For this sample the table gives roughly 43,000 clones, of which about 95% were detected only once. The ten largest clonotypes hold 1.6% of the sample. The input for sequencing was PBMCs, taken about 11 months after intestinal transplant. The receptors were gathered from a human patient who received an intestinal transplant, so some T cells may come from the graft donor.

The rearrangement joins TRBV11-2 to TRBJ2-4, with 8 bases aligning to TRBD2. The ends lost 5 bases at V and 0 bases at J; junction bases unmatched: 6. The germline CDR1 and CDR2 sequences are SGHAT and FQNNGV. The CDR3 is made up of 16 amino acids. In DNA, the CDR3 is TGTGCCAGCAGCATAGGGACTAGACTAGCCAAAAACATTCAGTACTTC. It translates to CASSIGTRLAKNIQYF. The complete variable domain, with remaining parts taken from reference TRBV11-2 and TRBJ2-4, reads EAGVAQSPRYKIIEKRQSVAFWCNPISGHATLYWYQQILGQGPKLLIQFQNNGVVDDSQLPKDRFSAERLKGVDSTLKIQPAKLEDSAVYLCASSIGTRLAKNIQYFGAGTRLSVL.

This chain uses TRBV2 with TRBJ2-3; 10 positions match TRBD2. The V and J ends lost 7 bases and 3 bases, in that order; junction bases with no gene match: 13. The germline CDR1 and CDR2 sequences are SNHLY and FYNNEI. There are 17 residues in the CDR3. In DNA, the CDR3 is TGTGCCAGCAACACACAAGAGCGGGGGGGAGTGACAGATACGCAGTATTTT. Translating gives CASNTQERGGVTDTQYF.

This rearrangement joins TRBV19 to TRBJ2-3, with 15 bases that match TRBD2. Trimming removed 3 bases from V and 3 bases from J; junction bases left unmatched: 13. The CDR3 runs 20 residues. Germline lookup yields CDR1 LNHDA and CDR2 SQIVND (reference sequence). CDR3: CASSMRGGLAGGQRTDTQYF. CDR3 coding DNA: TGTGCCAGTAGTATGAGAGGAGGACTAGCGGGGGGGCAAAGGACAGATACGCAGTATTTT.

As DNA, the CDR3 is TGTGCCAGCAGTTTTTCGGGCAGGGGTCTGGACGAGCAGTACTTC. This translates into CASSFSGRGLDEQYF. The rearrangement links TRBV28 to TRBJ2-7; TRBD1 is a possible D gene (6 bases). The V gene lost 3 bases and the J gene lost 5 bases, with 17 bases spanning the gap. CDR3 length: 15 amino acids. From germline, CDR1 is MDHEN and CDR2 SYDVKM.

This clone was recorded once. This chain uses TRBV6-5 with TRBJ2-7, with TRBD1 matching 8 bases. Germline loops: CDR1 MNHEY, CDR2 SVGAGI. The V gene end was trimmed by 7 bases and the J gene end by 3 bases; junction bases not matched to a gene: 11. The CDR3 totals 15 residues. CDR3 nucleotides: TGTGCCAGCAAACGGCAGGGGGCATTGGGCTACGAGCAGTACTTC. Translating gives CASKRQGALGYEQYF.

The V call is TRBV21-1, the J call TRBJ1-2. TRBV21-1 is tagged as a pseudogene. The CDR3 is 17 residues long. The CDR3 region is CASSVHLVVRTRNGYTF. For the CDR3, the DNA is TGTGCCAGCAGCGTCCACCTCGTCGTGCGGACCCGAAATGGCTACACCTTC.

The rearrangement uses TRBV5-6 and TRBJ2-3, with 7 bases that match TRBD1. The V and J ends lost 4 bases and 2 bases, in that order; junction bases with no gene match: 10. Germline CDR1 reads SGHDT; CDR2 reads YYEEEE. The CDR3 consists of 16 residues. This chain's CDR3 is CASSPYTGEYTDTQYF. The CDR3 DNA follows: TGTGCCAGCAGCCCATACACAGGGGAATACACAGATACGCAGTATTTT.

This rearrangement joins TRBV7-2 to TRBJ2-7, with TRBD2 identical over 9 bases. CDR1 is SGHTA and CDR2 is FQGNSA in the germline V gene. This CDR3 has 13 amino acids. V was clipped by 5 bases and J by 5 bases; unmatched bases: 4. This chain's CDR3 is CASSRTSENEQYF. For the CDR3, the DNA is TGTGCCAGCAGCCGGACTAGCGAGAACGAGCAGTACTTC.

A word on this clone: The same CDR3 arises from other DNA sequences in this sample as well. V and J are TRBV7-9 and TRBJ2-4; 9 nucleotides line up with TRBD2. Germline V gene sequence: CDR1 SEHNR, CDR2 FQNEAQ (reference sequence). This CDR3 has 18 residues. The V gene end was trimmed by 2 bases and the J gene end by 1 base; junction bases not matched to a gene: 9. The CDR3 DNA reads as TGTGCCAGCAGCTTATTTGGTAGCACTAGCGGGGCCAAAAACATTCAGTACTTC. Translation: CASSLFGSTSGAKNIQYF.

This chain uses TRBV28 with TRBJ2-3; D is possibly TRBD2 (6 bases). CDR1 and CDR2 (germline): MDHEN, SYDVKM. CDR3 length equals 19 residues. Between the trimmed V and J ends, which lost 5 bases and 2 bases, there was a span of 26 bases. CDR3 region: CASSTFGPLNWGDTDTQYF. The CDR3 DNA reads as TGTGCCAGCAGTACCTTCGGCCCACTCAACTGGGGGGACACAGATACGCAGTATTTT.

The chain's CDR3 is CASRLAGNYEQYF. The CDR3 DNA follows: TGTGCCAGCAGGCTAGCGGGGAACTACGAGCAGTACTTC. The V and J genes are TRBV6-1 and TRBJ2-7; 9 bases align to TRBD2. The CDR3 is 13 amino acids. Germline V gives CDR1 MNHNS, CDR2 SASEGT. J lost 3 bases, V lost 6 bases, and 3 bases had no gene match.

The chain uses TRBV5-1 and TRBJ2-7; weak D call: TRBD2 (6 bases). The V end was cut by 3 bases, the J end by 3 bases, with 13 bases between. This CDR3 region has 14 residues. The germline V gene encodes CDR1 SGHRS and CDR2 YFSETQ. CDR3: CASSSPGGVYEQYF. Written as DNA, the CDR3 is TGCGCCAGCAGCTCCCCAGGAGGGGTCTACGAGCAGTACTTC. The whole variable domain, remainder taken from reference TRBV5-1 and TRBJ2-7, is KAGVTQTPRYLIKTRGQQVTLSCSPISGHRSVSWYQQTPGQGLQFLFEYFSETQRNKGNFPGRFSGRQFSNSRSEMNVSTLELGDSALYLCASSSPGGVYEQYFGPGTRLTVT.

V gene TRBV4-1 combines with J gene TRBJ2-7; D perhaps matches TRBD2 (6 bases). The germline V gene has CDR1 MGHRA and CDR2 YSYEKL. This CDR3 has 17 residues. Trimming pared 0 bases from V and 2 bases from J, leaving 17 bases between. In DNA form, the CDR3 reads TGCGCCAGCAGCCAAGAGGGCCACGGCGGGGCCGCCTACGAGCAGTACTTC. Protein: CASSQEGHGGAAYEQYF.

This clone was found once. J is TRBJ2-5 and V is TRBV28, with TRBD2 matching 14 bases. The closer fit of TRBJ2-7 to the DNA end suggests the J call may be wrong. This CDR3 has 18 amino acids. Germline V gives CDR1 MDHEN, CDR2 SYDVKM. The CDR3 here is CASSFRLAGGKVSYEQYF. The CDR3 DNA reads as TGTGCCAGCAGTTTCAGACTAGCGGGAGGGAAAGTCTCCTACGAGCAGTACTTC.

The chain carries TRBV11-2 and TRBJ2-7; TRBD1 aligns across 7 bases. The length of the CDR3 is 13 residues. V lost 4 bases to trimming and J lost 6 bases; unmatched junction nucleotides: 6. Per germline, CDR1 SGHAT and CDR2 FQNNGV. The CDR3 DNA sequence: TGTGCCAGCAGCTCCACCCGACAGGGCGAGCAGTACTTC. Translating it yields CASSSTRQGEQYF.

The V call is TRBV5-1, the J call TRBJ2-5; D call uncertain. Germline V gene lookup returns CDR1 SGHRS and CDR2 YFSETQ. V lost 4 bases and J lost 5, with 21 bases in between. The CDR3 loop spans 16 amino acids. CDR3: CASSQEDPVIAETQYF. The CDR3 nucleotides read TGCGCCAGCAGCCAAGAAGACCCGGTTATTGCGGAGACCCAGTACTTC. The whole variable domain, remainder taken from reference TRBV5-1 and TRBJ2-5, is KAGVTQTPRYLIKTRGQQVTLSCSPISGHRSVSWYQQTPGQGLQFLFEYFSETQRNKGNFPGRFSGRQFSNSRSEMNVSTLELGDSALYLCASSQEDPVIAETQYFGPGTRLLVL.

The chain combines TRBV11-2 with TRBJ2-7; TRBD1 matches at 7 bases. The germline CDR1 and CDR2 sequences are SGHAT and FQNNGV. The CDR3 consists of 17 residues. Unmatched junction bases numbered 16, after V lost 3 bases and J lost 5 bases. Here the CDR3 reads CASSFRRGNHNYNEQYF. The CDR3, as DNA: TGTGCCAGCAGCTTCCGCAGGGGGAACCATAACTACAACGAGCAGTACTTC.

The V and J genes are TRBV28 and TRBJ1-1; unclear D gene. The CDR3 spans 10 residues. Trimming left V 7 bases short and J 5 bases short, with 5 bases between. Looked up from germline, CDR1 is MDHEN and CDR2 is SYDVKM. CDR3 DNA: TGTGCCAGCACCGGGACTGAAGCTTTCTTT. It specifies CASTGTEAFF.

This chain connects TRBV6-1 to TRBJ1-2; D gene uncertain. Trimming stripped 8 bases from V and 7 bases from J, with 17 bases between. The CDR3 loop spans 13 amino acids. Per the germline V gene, CDR1 is MNHNS and CDR2 is SASEGT. The CDR3 region has the DNA TGTGCCAGCCGTTTTGGAACAGTCCCTGGCTACACCTTC. Translating it yields CASRFGTVPGYTF.

V gene TRBV10-3 combines with J gene TRBJ2-2, with D unresolved. Trimming shortened V by 2 bases and J by 7 bases, and 8 bases separated the two germline ends. CDR3 length equals 13 residues. CDR1 is ENHRY and CDR2 is SYGVKD in the germline V gene. The chain's CDR3 is CAISEVDGGELFF. The CDR3 DNA reads as TGTGCCATCAGTGAGGTAGATGGCGGGGAGCTGTTTTTT.

This rearrangement joins TRBV5-1 to TRBJ2-7; 10 bases are shared with TRBD1. V lost 3 bases, J lost 0 bases, and 9 bases stayed unmatched. Germline V lookup: CDR1 SGHRS, CDR2 YFSETQ. The CDR3 runs to 17 residues. The CDR3 loop reads CASSWGSGQGTSYEQYF. The CDR3 region has the DNA TGCGCCAGCAGCTGGGGATCGGGACAGGGGACCTCCTACGAGCAGTACTTC.

The chain recombines TRBV9 with TRBJ1-5; D unclear. This CDR3 spans 15 amino acids. With 3 bases removed from V and 0 bases from J, the gap between germline ends came to 10 bases. CDR1 SGDLS and CDR2 YYNGEE come from the germline V gene. The CDR3 here is CASSARGVSNQPQHF. As DNA, the CDR3 is TGTGCCAGCAGCGCCAGAGGAGTTAGCAATCAGCCCCAGCATTTT.

The rearrangement links TRBV28 to TRBJ2-5, with D hard to call. The CDR3 totals 12 residues. V was trimmed by 2 bases and J by 4 bases, leaving 5 bases between them. Germline-derived CDR1 and CDR2 are MDHEN and SYDVKM. The CDR3 here is CASSLVRETQYF. CDR3 DNA sequence: TGTGCCAGCAGTTTAGTTCGAGAGACCCAGTACTTC.

The chain joins TRBV7-3 to TRBJ1-5; D not certain. V was cut by 2 bases and J by 3 bases, with 11 bases left in between. Germline assignment: CDR1 SGHTA and CDR2 FQGTGA. The CDR3 contains 15 residues. CDR3: CASSLSRRNNQPQHF. CDR3 sequence (DNA): TGTGCCAGCAGCTTATCGAGACGGAACAATCAGCCCCAGCATTTT.

The chain joins TRBV18 to TRBJ1-6; D gene uncertain. Trimming took off 6 bases at V and 0 bases at J, with 15 bases between the two ends. CDR1 and CDR2 (germline): KGHSH, LQKENI. The CDR3 spans 17 residues. CDR3 nucleotide sequence: TGTGCCAGCTCCCTTACGGATTTCAGCTCCTATAATTCACCCCTCCACTTT. Translation gives CASSLTDFSSYNSPLHF.

This clone showed up just a few times. The chain combines TRBV6-4 with TRBJ2-1; 10 bases fit TRBD2. V was pared by 0 bases and J by 4 bases, with 0 bases of the junction left unmatched. The germline V gene has CDR1 MRHNA and CDR2 SNTAGT. The CDR3 contains 15 residues. CDR3: CASSDSTSGYNEQFF. CDR3 DNA: TGTGCCAGCAGTGACTCGACTAGCGGGTACAATGAGCAGTTCTTC.

The chain combines TRBV6-5 with TRBJ2-7; no firm D call. There are 14 residues in the CDR3. Trimming stripped 3 bases from V and 6 bases from J, with 15 bases between. In germline, CDR1 is MNHEY, CDR2 SVGAGI. The CDR3, as DNA: TGTGCCAGCAGTTATTACCGTGGGTCTCGCGAGCAGTACTTC. It yields the protein CASSYYRGSREQYF.

The chain employs TRBV2 and TRBJ1-1; unclear D gene. The CDR3 sequence is 12 residues long. Trimming pared 4 bases from V and 1 base from J, leaving 4 bases between. CDR1 is SNHLY and CDR2 is FYNNEI in the germline V gene. As DNA, the CDR3 is TGTGCCAGCAGTGCCCCGAACACTGAAGCTTTCTTT. Translated, it gives CASSAPNTEAFF.

This chain uses TRBV21-1 with TRBJ1-1; TRBD1, the table's D call, was not compared with the DNA. TRBV21-1 is designated a pseudogene. The length of the CDR3 is 15 residues. The CDR3 DNA reads as TGTGCCAGCAGCAAAGGGGCAGGGTCGAACACTGAAGCTTTCTTT. Amino acid sequence: CASSKGAGSNTEAFF.